The clone carrying this T cell receptor beta chain occurred many times. As yet, its antigen is unknown. The V gene's germline CDR1 is KGHDR and CDR2 SFDVKD. V lost 4 bases and J lost 2, with 7 bases in between. This CDR3 region has 13 residues. The entry originates in a study of Graves' ophthalmopathy and Graves' hyperthyroidism. About the study: Researchers obtained peripheral blood at initial diagnosis, before any treatment had begun.

Overall study findings and caveats: Blood also harbored most expanded thyroid clonotypes above 0.001 frequency.

As the template, RNA transcripts were used to amplify TCR beta CDR3 regions. HTBI primers primed a first-round RT-PCR, and a second-round multiplex PCR followed. MiXCR was run by TCRdb on the multiplex PCR reads, yielding one entry per CDR3 protein. The sample has about 220,000 distinct CDR3 sequences, 20% to 25% seen once; the top ten hold around 45%. The diagnosis was founded upon clinical symptoms, serum thyroxine, TRAb, thyroid ultrasound and orbital computed tomography. Sample: peripheral blood. The J gene is TRBJ2-5, the V gene TRBV24-1; TRBD2 might be the D (6 bases). The TCR comes from a woman between 45 and 65 years old with Graves' ophthalmopathy. Here the CDR3 DNA reads TGTGCCACCAGTGAGGGGGGACAAGAGACCCAGTACTTC. This translates into CATSEGGQETQYF.